This T cell receptor (beta chain) was documented in a study of spatial heterogeneity in lung cancer. Overall study: The count of detected beta-chain sequences consistently exceeded that of alpha-chain sequences.

TCR cDNA molecules each had a unique molecular identifier. TCRdb redid the calling of the 5' RACE reads with MiXCR, one entry per CDR3 protein. There are about 5,800 distinct CDR3 sequences in the sample; 13% occur only once, and about a fifth lies in the top ten. The time point is: sample taken at primary tumor resection. Without sorting, whole RNA was sequenced from tumor, nontumor lung or frozen PBMC. This clonotype occurred many times. The CDR3 length is 16 residues. Trimming took 7 bases from V and 7 from J, leaving 23 bases between them. Germline assignment: CDR1 SGHVS and CDR2 FQNEAQ. The starting material was normal lung tissue next to the tumor, obtained at surgery. This clonotype originated in a female donor with early-stage non-small cell lung cancer. The rearrangement joins TRBV7-8 to TRBJ1-5, with D hard to call. DNA of the CDR3: TGTGCCAGCATTAGTGGAAGTCGGGGTTTTGGACAGCCCCAGCATTTT. Its translation: CASISGSRGFGQPQHF.